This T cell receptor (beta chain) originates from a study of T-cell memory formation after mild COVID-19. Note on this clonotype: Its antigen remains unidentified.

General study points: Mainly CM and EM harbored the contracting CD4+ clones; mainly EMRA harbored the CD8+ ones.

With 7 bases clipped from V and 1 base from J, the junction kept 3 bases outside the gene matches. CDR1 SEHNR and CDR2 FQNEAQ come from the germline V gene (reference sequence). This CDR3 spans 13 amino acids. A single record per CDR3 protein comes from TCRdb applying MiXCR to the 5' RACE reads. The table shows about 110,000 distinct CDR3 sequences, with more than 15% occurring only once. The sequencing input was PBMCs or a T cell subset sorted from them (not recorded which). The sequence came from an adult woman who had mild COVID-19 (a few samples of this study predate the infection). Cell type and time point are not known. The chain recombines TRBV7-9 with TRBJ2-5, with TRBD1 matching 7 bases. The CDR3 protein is CASTDRAQETQYF. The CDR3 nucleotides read TGTGCCAGCACCGACAGGGCCCAAGAGACCCAGTACTTC.